Below are 8 T cell receptor beta chains sequenced from a single sample in a study of cytomegalovirus exposure and HLA in healthy donors. Method: immunoSEQ multiplex PCR; TCRdb's copy keeps in-frame clones and lacks some. The sample consists of about 43,000 clones, approximately 90% of them appearing once. Sequencing was done on a sample of PBMCs. These receptors came from a man between 18 and 35 years old in good health and CMV-seronegative.

V gene TRBV18 combines with J gene TRBJ2-1; 11 bases fit TRBD2. V lost 6 bases and J lost 3; bases outside the gene matches: 1. Germline V CDR1 and CDR2: KGHSH, LQKENI. The CDR3 runs 14 residues. The CDR3 nucleotides read TGTGCCAGCTCGGGGACTAGCGGCTACAATGAGCAGTTCTTC. Residues: CASSGTSGYNEQFF.

The chain employs TRBV19 and TRBJ1-1; D not certain. Germline CDR1 and CDR2: LNHDA and SQIVND (reference sequence). Trimming removed 4 bases at V and 5 bases at J, with 17 bases between. The CDR3 is 15 amino acids. The CDR3 loop reads CASSTPGRIETEAFF. As DNA, the CDR3 is TGTGCCAGTAGTACCCCTGGTCGTATAGAGACTGAAGCTTTCTTT.

V gene TRBV5-1 combines with J gene TRBJ1-5; TRBD1 agrees at 7 bases. Looked up from germline, CDR1 is SGHRS and CDR2 is YFSETQ. The ends lost 2 bases at V and 6 bases at J; junction bases unmatched: 5. CDR3 length: 14 amino acids. The CDR3 is CASSLTGDGQPQHF. Here the CDR3 DNA reads TGCGCCAGCAGCTTAACAGGGGACGGTCAGCCCCAGCATTTT. The full variable domain, rest sourced from reference TRBV5-1 and TRBJ1-5, is KAGVTQTPRYLIKTRGQQVTLSCSPISGHRSVSWYQQTPGQGLQFLFEYFSETQRNKGNFPGRFSGRQFSNSRSEMNVSTLELGDSALYLCASSLTGDGQPQHFGDGTRLSIL.

The CDR3 protein is CASSLAAPGAGVTDTQYF. For the CDR3, the DNA is TGTGCCAGCAGCTTAGCGGCGCCGGGGGCGGGAGTCACAGATACGCAGTATTTT. The J gene is TRBJ2-3, the V gene TRBV7-2; D might be TRBD2 (7 bases). Germline V gene data show CDR1 as SGHTA and CDR2 as FQGNSA. With 0 bases removed from V and 2 bases from J, the gap between germline ends came to 18 bases. CDR3 size: 18 residues.

The V call is TRBV14, the J call TRBJ1-1; D is possibly TRBD1 (6 bases). CDR1 is SGHDN, CDR2 FVKESK, per germline. V dropped 3 bases and J dropped 1 base, with 9 bases sitting between them. This CDR3 spans 14 amino acids. As DNA, the CDR3 is TGTGCCAGCAGCCAGGGACATCAGAACACTGAAGCTTTCTTT. It is translated as CASSQGHQNTEAFF.

The chain has TRBV6-5 and TRBJ2-7; tentative D call: TRBD2 (6 bases). This CDR3 contains 16 residues. Trimming took 0 bases from V and 2 from J, leaving 14 bases between them. Germline loops: CDR1 MNHEY, CDR2 SVGAGI. As DNA, the CDR3 is TGTGCCAGCAGTTACTCGATACTAGCCCCAACCTACGAGCAGTACTTC. It translates to CASSYSILAPTYEQYF.

The V call is TRBV5-1, the J call TRBJ2-3; 11 nucleotides align to TRBD2. V lost 5 bases to trimming and J lost 1 base; unmatched junction nucleotides: 3. CDR3 length: 15 residues. Per the germline V gene, CDR1 is SGHRS and CDR2 is YFSETQ. The CDR3 here is CASRVGLAGTDTQYF. The CDR3 region has the DNA TGCGCCAGCAGGGTGGGACTAGCGGGCACAGATACGCAGTATTTT. Together with reference TRBV5-1 and TRBJ2-3, the CDR3 gives the full variable domain: KAGVTQTPRYLIKTRGQQVTLSCSPISGHRSVSWYQQTPGQGLQFLFEYFSETQRNKGNFPGRFSGRQFSNSRSEMNVSTLELGDSALYLCASRVGLAGTDTQYFGPGTRLTVL.

This rearrangement joins TRBV6-1 to TRBJ2-1, with 9 positions matching TRBD2. Germline values: CDR1 MNHNS, CDR2 SASEGT. This CDR3 is built from 15 residues. Trimming took 1 base from V and 7 from J; bases not matched to a gene: 5. CDR3 amino acids: CASSEVAGGQNEQFF. DNA for the CDR3: TGTGCCAGCAGTGAAGTTGCGGGGGGGCAGAATGAGCAGTTCTTC.